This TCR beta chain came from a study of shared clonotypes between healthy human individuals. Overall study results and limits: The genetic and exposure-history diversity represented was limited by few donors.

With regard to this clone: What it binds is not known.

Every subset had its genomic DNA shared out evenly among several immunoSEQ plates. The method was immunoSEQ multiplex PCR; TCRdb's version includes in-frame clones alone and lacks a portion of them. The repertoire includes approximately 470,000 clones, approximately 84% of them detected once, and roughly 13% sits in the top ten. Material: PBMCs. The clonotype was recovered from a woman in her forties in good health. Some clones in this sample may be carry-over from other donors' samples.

CDR3 loop: CASRPLELNEQFF. The CDR3, as DNA: TGTGCCAGCAGACCGCTAGAGCTCAATGAGCAGTTCTTC. This sequence joins TRBV27 and TRBJ2-1; D gene ambiguous. V was shortened by 6 bases and J by 6 bases, with 12 bases between the two germline ends. CDR1 is MNHEY, CDR2 SMNVEV, per germline (reference sequence). The CDR3 spans 13 residues.